This T cell receptor beta chain was found in a study of blood T cell repertoires in COVID-19. Study at large: COVID-19 samples collected from the United States, Italy and Spain covered acute and convalescent phases.

Original processing methods: Reference gene primers were amplified, and this amplification served to estimate nucleated cell counts. Clones were sequenced by immunoSEQ multiplex PCR, and TCRdb holds only the in-frame ones, with some missing. For V, J and clone size, that table is used; D and trimming come from the DNA. This sample has approximately 210,000 clones, with roughly four fifths found just once. Germline assignment: CDR1 MGHDK and CDR2 SYGVNS. The CDR3 has 17 amino acids. The germline V and J ends were trimmed by 8 bases and 0 bases, with 20 bases remaining between them. The sequence derives from a woman aged 40-49 years with active or convalescent COVID-19. V usage is TRBV25-1 and J usage is TRBJ1-5; D call uncertain. The sample was peripheral blood. CDR3 region: CASADSRQAYSNQPQHF. The CDR3 coding sequence is TGTGCCAGCGCAGACTCGAGGCAAGCTTATAGCAATCAGCCCCAGCATTTT.